This T cell receptor (beta chain) was recovered during a study of T cell changes during pregnancy in multiple sclerosis. Germline V gives CDR1 SGHNT, CDR2 YENEEA. CDR3 length equals 14 residues. Germline trimming cut 3 bases from V and 4 bases from J; bases unmatched to any gene: 2. The table came from immunoSEQ multiplex PCR; TCRdb's copy has only in-frame clones and leaves some out. The table lists about 73,000 clones, 85% to 95% of them singletons. The V call is TRBV11-3, the J call TRBJ2-1; TRBD2 aligns across 8 bases. The sample consisted of peripheral blood, taken in the third trimester of pregnancy. The receptor's source is a female donor in good health, enrolled as a control in a pregnancy study. The CDR3 here is CASSFGGVYNEQFF. The CDR3 DNA reads TGTGCCAGCAGCTTCGGGGGGGTTTACAATGAGCAGTTCTTC.